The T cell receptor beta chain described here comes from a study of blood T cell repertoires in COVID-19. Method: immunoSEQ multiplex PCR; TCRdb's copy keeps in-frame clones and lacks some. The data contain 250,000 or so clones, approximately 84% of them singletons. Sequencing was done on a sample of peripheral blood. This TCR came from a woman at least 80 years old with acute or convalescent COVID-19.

CDR3: CASSLVGARVTGELFF. The DNA for the CDR3 is TGTGCCAGCAGCTTGGTTGGGGCCCGGGTGACCGGGGAGCTGTTTTTT. V gene TRBV5-6 combines with J gene TRBJ2-2, with a weak D call TRBD1 (5 bases). The length of the CDR3 is 16 residues. Trimming removed 0 bases from V and 5 bases from J, with 14 bases in between. The germline V gene has CDR1 SGHDT and CDR2 YYEEEE.